This is a list of T cell receptor beta chains from one sample in a study of T cell repertoires in cytomegalovirus infection. What these receptors recognize is not known. From the reads, TCRdb called clonotypes with MiXCR, one entry per CDR3 protein. The sample holds approximately 1,000,000 distinct CDR3 sequences, 30% to 40% seen once. The sample in question was cultured CD8+ T cells from PBMCs, obtained from culture after CMV antigen stimulation. All receptors derive from a human donor in good health (CMV status not recorded). Some clones in this sample may be carry-over from other donors' samples. The conserved cysteine and the conserved F or W are not part of the CDR3 here. Each record gives: V gene, D gene, CDR3 protein. The D gene is left open where the match is weak.

TRBV7-2 TRBD1 ASSDRSSYNEQF
TRBV7-2 NA ASSLTSESNYGYT
TRBV27 TRBD1 ASSFLYGTGLIYEQY
TRBV4-3 NA ASSQDPDPPGNTIY
TRBV4-3 NA ASSQDKLAKQY
TRBV29-1 NA SVDRGGLYGYT
TRBV5-6 NA ASSLGHLREQY
TRBV12-3/TRBV12-4 NA ASSLAPGAGEKLF
TRBV10-3 TRBD1 AIRSGTGGEYDNSPLH
TRBV2 NA ATQGYEQF
TRBV12-3/TRBV12-4 NA ASWMTSATGELF
TRBV6-5 NA ASSYSERGVGMNTEAF
TRBV6-2/TRBV6-3 NA ASSWDPGSGANVLT
TRBV6-1 NA ASRPGHGEQF